The sample holds one count of the clone carrying this TCR beta chain. Its antigen is not identified. The data derive from a study of T cell clonotyping in hematopoietic cell transplantation. Some clones are missing from TCRdb's copy, which holds only in-frame ones; the method was immunoSEQ multiplex PCR. The data hold around 9,500 clones, with roughly 93% observed a single time. The CDR3 is 13 amino acids. In germline, CDR1 is SEHNR, CDR2 FQNEAQ (reference sequence). V was trimmed by 5 bases and J by 3 bases, leaving 11 bases between them. Points from the study as a whole: CD4 and CD8 repertoire contributions could not be separated without sorting. Broader posttransplant TCR repertoire diversity was predicted by graft donor and pretransplant recipient Inverse Simpson Index values. After transplant, recipient diversity fell while pathologically expanded clonotypes grew through day 180. At the given depth, recipient repertoires were over 95% de novo clonotypes.

The chain is built from TRBV7-9 and TRBJ2-7, with D tentatively TRBD2 (5 bases). Specimen: PBMCs, collected 100 days after allogeneic stem cell transplant. The sequence came from a male patient aged 45-60 years who had an allogeneic stem cell transplant from a related donor, so T cells may come from the graft donor. Some clones in this sample may be carry-over from other donors' samples. DNA of the CDR3: TGTGCCAGCAGCCCCCGGGGTGTCTACGAGCAGTACTTC. It codes for CASSPRGVYEQYF.